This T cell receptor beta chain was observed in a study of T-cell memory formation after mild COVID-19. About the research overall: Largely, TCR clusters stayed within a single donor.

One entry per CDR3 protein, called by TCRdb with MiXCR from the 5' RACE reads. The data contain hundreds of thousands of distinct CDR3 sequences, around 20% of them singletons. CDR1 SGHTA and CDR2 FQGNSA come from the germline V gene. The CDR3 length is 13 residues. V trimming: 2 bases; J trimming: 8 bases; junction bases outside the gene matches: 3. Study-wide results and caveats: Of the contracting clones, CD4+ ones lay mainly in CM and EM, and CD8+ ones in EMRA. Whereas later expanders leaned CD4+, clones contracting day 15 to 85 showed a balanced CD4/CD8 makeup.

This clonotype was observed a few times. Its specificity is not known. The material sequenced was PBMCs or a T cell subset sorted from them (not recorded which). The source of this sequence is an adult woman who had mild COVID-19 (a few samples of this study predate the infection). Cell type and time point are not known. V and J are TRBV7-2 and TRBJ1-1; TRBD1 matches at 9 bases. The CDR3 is CASSLWTGEEAFF. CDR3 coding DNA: TGTGCCAGCAGCTTATGGACAGGGGAAGAAGCTTTCTTT.